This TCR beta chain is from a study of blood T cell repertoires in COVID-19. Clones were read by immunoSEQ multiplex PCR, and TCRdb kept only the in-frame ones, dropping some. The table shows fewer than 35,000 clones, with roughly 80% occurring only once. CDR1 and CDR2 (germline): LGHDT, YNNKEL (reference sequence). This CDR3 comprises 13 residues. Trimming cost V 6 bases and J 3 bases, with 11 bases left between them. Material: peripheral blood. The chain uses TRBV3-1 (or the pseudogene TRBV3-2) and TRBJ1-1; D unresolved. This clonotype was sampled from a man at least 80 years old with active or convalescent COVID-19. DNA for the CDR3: TGTGCCAGCAGACCGGGGATTTACACTGAAGCTTTCTTT. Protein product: CASRPGIYTEAFF.